The next 13 T cell receptor beta chains were all read from a single sample in a study of T cells in Graves' hyperthyroidism and ophthalmopathy. Template material for amplifying TCR beta CDR3 regions consisted of RNA transcripts. The primer set for the first-round RT-PCR of the TCR CDR3 was HTBI. MiXCR was run by TCRdb on the multiplex PCR reads, yielding one entry per CDR3 protein. The sample has 700,000 to 850,000 distinct CDR3 sequences, 35% seen once. Sequenced material: blood. All receptors derive from a woman aged 40 to 50 with Graves' hyperthyroidism.

The V call is TRBV6-1, the J call TRBJ1-1; D is unresolved. Germline V gives CDR1 MNHNS, CDR2 SASEGT. The CDR3 has 17 amino acids. The ends were cut back, 8 bases at V and 4 bases at J, with 26 bases in the middle. The CDR3, as DNA: TGTGCCAGCTCACCGACCGGGCCTGGCGGATTGAGCACTGAAGCTTTCTTT. Protein sequence: CASSPTGPGGLSTEAFF.

This clonotype showed up many times. The rearrangement joins TRBV6-5 to TRBJ1-2; 7 positions match TRBD1. V trimming: 2 bases; J trimming: 7 bases; junction bases outside the gene matches: 7. The CDR3 length is 14 residues. Germline CDR1 MNHEY, CDR2 SVGAGI. This CDR3 reads CASSYGEGALGYTF. CDR3 in DNA: TGTGCCAGCAGTTACGGAGAGGGGGCGCTTGGCTACACCTTC.

This clonotype was counted between two and nine times. The chain combines TRBV7-2 with TRBJ1-5; weak D call: TRBD1 (6 bases). In germline, CDR1 is SGHTA, CDR2 FQGNSA. Trimming shortened V by 4 bases and J by 0 bases, and 16 bases separated the two germline ends. The CDR3 runs to 17 residues. CDR3 in DNA: TGTGCCAGCAGCTGGGAAGGACGGACAGATAGCAATCAGCCCCAGCATTTT. This sequence encodes CASSWEGRTDSNQPQHF.

There are a few counts of this clonotype. The chain carries TRBV7-9 and TRBJ1-2; D is unresolved. The CDR3 is 13 residues long. The germline V gene encodes CDR1 SEHNR and CDR2 FQNEAQ (reference sequence). With 5 bases removed from V and 6 bases from J, the gap between germline ends came to 13 bases. CDR3 sequence: CASSREGRDGYTF. In DNA form, the CDR3 reads TGTGCCAGCAGCCGGGAGGGTAGAGATGGCTACACCTTC.

The chain carries TRBV5-1 and TRBJ1-1; 8 positions agree with TRBD1. CDR1 is SGHRS and CDR2 is YFSETQ in the germline V gene. The J segment lost 5 bases and the V segment lost 3 bases, leaving 24 bases of the junction unmatched. The CDR3 is 20 amino acids. Here the CDR3 DNA reads TGCGCCAGCAGCTACCTAATTTTACTACAGGGGGGGTTGTCGGCAACTGAAGCTTTCTTT. It yields the protein CASSYLILLQGGLSATEAFF. Supplemented by reference TRBV5-1 and TRBJ1-1, the full variable domain reads KAGVTQTPRYLIKTRGQQVTLSCSPISGHRSVSWYQQTPGQGLQFLFEYFSETQRNKGNFPGRFSGRQFSNSRSEMNVSTLELGDSALYLCASSYLILLQGGLSATEAFFGQGTRLTVV.

This clonotype was recorded a few times. The CDR3 spells CASSDSGAEGGETQYF. CDR3 DNA: TGTGCCAGTAGTGACTCGGGCGCGGAGGGGGGAGAGACCCAGTACTTC. This chain links TRBV19 with TRBJ2-5; D may correspond to TRBD1 or TRBD2 (6 bases each). CDR1 is LNHDA, CDR2 SQIVND, per germline (reference sequence). Trimming removed 5 bases at V and 4 bases at J, with 20 bases between. The CDR3 contains 16 residues.

The rearrangement joins TRBV19 to TRBJ2-7, with D perhaps matching TRBD1 or TRBD2 (5 bases each). The V end lost 7 bases, the J end lost 2 bases, and 15 bases lay between the germline ends. Germline CDR1 reads LNHDA; CDR2 reads SQIVND (reference sequence). This CDR3 is 14 amino acids long. Here the CDR3 reads CASTTRDGTYEQYF. The CDR3 coding sequence is TGTGCCAGTACCACCCGGGACGGTACCTACGAGCAGTACTTC.

Ten or more counts support this clonotype. The conserved phenylalanine or tryptophan normally closing the CDR3 is absent here, so this likely arose from a read error. It is unclear where the CDR3 begins or ends on the DNA, so no DNA is shown, and the CDR3 is as TCRdb lists it. V usage is TRBV6-1 and J usage is TRBJ1-2; the D call of TRBD1 is as the table states it, not checked on the DNA. The CDR3 length equals 10 residues, ends included. Germline CDR1 is MNHNS and CDR2 is SASEGT. CDR3 in amino acids: CASSDRTVTI.

The CDR3 DNA is TGTGCCAGCAGCCAAGATGCCAGGGGCACAAGCTATGGCTACACCTTC. Its translation is CASSQDARGTSYGYTF. V usage is TRBV3-1 and J usage is TRBJ1-2; a weak D match, TRBD1 (6 bases). Germline lookup yields CDR1 LGHDT and CDR2 YNNKEL (reference sequence). The length of the CDR3 is 16 residues. Trimming cost V 0 bases and J 4 bases, with 15 bases left between them. The variable domain in full, completed from reference TRBV3-1 and TRBJ1-2, reads DTAVSQTPKYLVTQMGNDKSIKCEQNLGHDTMYWYKQDSKKFLKIMFSYNNKELIINETVPNRFSPKSPDKAHLNLHINSLELGDSAVYFCASSQDARGTSYGYTFGSGTRLTVV.

This clonotype was counted a few times. The V and J genes are TRBV14 and TRBJ1-3; no firm D call. CDR1 SGHDN and CDR2 FVKESK come from the germline V gene. Deletions cut 4 bases from V and 0 bases from J, with 13 bases between. The CDR3 loop spans 16 amino acids. The chain's CDR3 is CASSLRPTVSGNTIYF. For the CDR3, the DNA is TGTGCCAGCAGCCTGAGACCGACGGTCTCTGGAAACACCATATATTTT.

This clonotype was picked up many times. A read error may account for a junction end that differs from germline. The chain joins TRBV19 to TRBJ2-7; D is undetermined. This CDR3 is built from 13 residues. The germline V gene encodes CDR1 LNHDA and CDR2 SQIVND (reference sequence). The chain's CDR3 is CASSMGPSFEQYF. CDR3 sequence (DNA): TGTGCCAGTAGTATGGGTCCTTCCTTCGAGCAGTACTTC.

This clonotype was counted a few times. CDR3: CASSGRLETGELFF. DNA for the CDR3: TGTGCCAGCAGCGGGAGGCTAGAGACCGGGGAGCTGTTTTTT. This rearrangement joins TRBV7-2 to TRBJ2-2; the D gene is possibly TRBD2 (6 bases). This CDR3 is built from 14 residues. V lost 5 bases and J lost 5, with 12 bases in between. The germline V gene encodes CDR1 SGHTA and CDR2 FQGNSA.

The rearrangement uses TRBV29-1 and TRBJ1-1, with D maybe TRBD1 (5 bases). The CDR3 length is 12 residues. Germline CDR1 reads SQVTM; CDR2 reads ANQGSEA. V was shortened by 8 bases and J by 6 bases, with 16 bases between the two germline ends. DNA for the CDR3: TGCAGCCTACACGGAGGGGCCGCTGAAGCTTTCTTT. Translation gives CSLHGGAAEAFF.